The 26 T cell receptor beta chains reported below all come from one sample, sequenced in a study of T cell repertoires in cytomegalovirus infection. These TCRs are of unknown antigen specificity. TCRdb ran MiXCR on the reads and lists one entry per CDR3 protein. The sample includes about 920,000 distinct CDR3 sequences, less than 40% of them seen just once. The specimen was cultured CD8+ T cells from PBMCs, collected from culture after CMV antigen stimulation. Source of these receptors: a human donor in good health (CMV status not recorded). Some clones in this sample may be carry-over from other donors' samples.

This clonotype has a handful of counts. The chain has TRBV4-1 and TRBJ2-2; D gene uncertain. The germline V and J ends were trimmed by 1 base and 4 bases, with 13 bases remaining between them. This CDR3 region has 16 residues. Germline CDR1 reads MGHRA; CDR2 reads YSYEKL. The CDR3 DNA reads as TGCGCCAGCAGCCAAGGGGTAGGCAGCACCACCGGGGAGCTGTTTTTT. Translating it yields CASSQGVGSTTGELFF.

This clonotype was recorded a few times. The chain is built from TRBV7-2 and TRBJ2-7; perhaps D is TRBD1 or TRBD2 (5 bases each). The CDR3 extends over 14 amino acids. The germline V gene has CDR1 SGHTA and CDR2 FQGNSA. V lost 3 bases and J lost 2, with 11 bases in between. DNA for the CDR3: TGTGCCAGCAGCTTGGGGGTGCCTCCCTACGAGCAGTACGTC. Translation: CASSLGVPPYEQYV.

The chain joins TRBV3-1 to TRBJ2-2, with D possibly TRBD1 on 6 matching bases. Germline V gene sequence: CDR1 LGHDT, CDR2 YNNKEL (reference sequence). CDR3 length: 20 amino acids. V was clipped by 1 base and J by 0 bases, with 21 bases between them. CDR3 bases: TGTGCCAGCAGCCAAGCAGTCTGGACAGTTGAGCCCTCGAACACCGGGGAGCTGTTTTTT. It specifies CASSQAVWTVEPSNTGELFF.

This clonotype has more than one count but fewer than ten. The chain couples TRBV19 to TRBJ2-1; 9 bases map to TRBD2. This CDR3 has 16 residues. Germline assignment: CDR1 LNHDA and CDR2 SQIVND (reference sequence). The trim removed 3 bases at V and 9 bases at J, leaving 12 bases unmatched. CDR3 residues: CASSIAAGGSVGEQFF. The CDR3 DNA sequence: TGTGCCAGTAGTATTGCAGCGGGGGGATCCGTGGGTGAGCAGTTCTTC.

This clonotype was seen many times. The CDR3 region has the DNA TGTGCCAGCCGAGCTAGCGGGGGGGCCAATGAGCAGTTCTTC. The encoded protein is CASRASGGANEQFF. The chain is built from TRBV5-6 and TRBJ2-1, with TRBD2 identical over 12 bases. Trimming at V came to 7 bases and at J to 6 bases, leaving 5 bases not matched to a gene. The CDR3 has 14 residues. The germline V gene has CDR1 SGHDT and CDR2 YYEEEE.

A few counts support this clonotype. This sequence joins TRBV6-1 and TRBJ1-5, with D possibly being TRBD1 (5 bases). V lost 3 bases and J lost 0, with 9 bases in between. The CDR3 length is 15 residues. Germline V lookup: CDR1 MNHNS, CDR2 SASEGT. In nucleotides, the CDR3 is TGTGCCAGCAGTGAGGGGCACTATAGCAATCAGCCCCAGCATTTT. This encodes CASSEGHYSNQPQHF.

The table lists this clonotype with a count of one. In DNA, the CDR3 is TGTGCCAGCAGCCTGGGGACATCCCCCGGGAACATTCAGTACTTC. This codes for CASSLGTSPGNIQYF. The chain has TRBV9 and TRBJ2-4, with D maybe TRBD1 (6 bases). Per the germline V gene, CDR1 is SGDLS and CDR2 is YYNGEE. V lost 4 bases and J 7 bases, leaving 18 bases between the germline ends. The CDR3 runs to 15 residues.

In its sample, this clonotype was seen a few times. This chain links TRBV6-2 or TRBV6-3 with TRBJ2-6, with 7 bases fitting TRBD1. The CDR3 loop spans 19 amino acids. CDR1 MNHEY and CDR2 SVGEGT come from the germline V gene. Trimming removed 0 bases from V and 0 bases from J; junction bases left unmatched: 8. This CDR3 reads CASSYSLQGFHSGANVLTF. CDR3 nucleotide sequence: TGTGCCAGCAGTTACTCCCTACAGGGGTTCCACTCTGGGGCCAACGTCCTGACTTTC.

This chain uses TRBV4-1 with TRBJ1-6; D is undetermined. The CDR3 consists of 15 residues. V was cut by 0 bases and J by 6 bases, with 9 bases left in between. The germline CDR1 and CDR2 sequences are MGHRA and YSYEKL. The CDR3 loop is CASSQDGQINSPLHF. In DNA, the CDR3 is TGCGCCAGCAGCCAAGACGGGCAGATTAATTCACCCCTCCACTTT.

In DNA, the CDR3 is TGTGCCAGCAGCTTGGCCTTCGGGGCGTCCACAGATACGCAGTATTTT. Translating gives CASSLAFGASTDTQYF. The gene calls are TRBV5-4 and TRBJ2-3, with D perhaps TRBD1 or TRBD2 (5 bases each). Trimming stripped 0 bases from V and 2 bases from J, with 13 bases between. Germline CDR1 is SGHNT and CDR2 is YYREEE (reference sequence). CDR3 size: 16 residues.

This clonotype was found a few times. The chain carries TRBV7-9 and TRBJ2-7; D not resolved. The V end was cut by 5 bases, the J end by 7 bases, with 12 bases between. The CDR3 contains 12 residues. Germline V lookup: CDR1 SEHNR, CDR2 FQNEAQ (reference sequence). The CDR3 sequence is CASSLGRREQYF. CDR3 nucleotides: TGTGCCAGCAGCCTAGGACGGAGAGAGCAGTACTTC. Drawing the rest from reference TRBV7-9 and TRBJ2-7, the complete variable domain is DTGVSQNPRHKITKRGQNVTFRCDPISEHNRLYWYRQTLGQGPEFLTYFQNEAQLEKSRLLSDRFSAERPKGSFSTLEIQRTEQGDSAMYLCASSLGRREQYFGPGTRLTVT.

The chain couples TRBV6-1 to TRBJ2-2; a weak D match, TRBD2 (5 bases). V was shortened by 6 bases and J by 8 bases, with 7 bases between the two germline ends. The CDR3 has 11 amino acids. The germline V gene has CDR1 MNHNS and CDR2 SASEGT. The CDR3 loop is CASSGIGELFF. The CDR3 DNA sequence: TGTGCCAGCAGCGGGATAGGGGAGCTGTTTTTT.

This clonotype was counted only a few times. V usage is TRBV15 and J usage is TRBJ2-7, with a possible D match to TRBD2 (7 bases). Germline values: CDR1 LNHNV, CDR2 YYDKDF (reference sequence). V shed 0 bases and J shed 5 bases, with 17 bases lying between them. CDR3 length: 16 residues. The CDR3 DNA is TGTGCCACCAGCAGAGAGGTGCGGGGGCTGGGGAACGAGCAGTACTTC. Residues: CATSREVRGLGNEQYF.

Here the CDR3 reads CASSHPGLGSGTEAFF. In DNA, the CDR3 is TGCGCCAGCAGCCATCCGGGACTCGGGTCTGGGACTGAAGCTTTCTTT. The rearrangement joins TRBV4-1 to TRBJ1-1, with a possible D match to TRBD1 (5 bases). The V end lost 3 bases, the J end lost 5 bases, and 19 bases lay between the germline ends. CDR3 length: 16 amino acids. The germline V gene has CDR1 MGHRA and CDR2 YSYEKL.

The rearrangement joins TRBV6-6 to TRBJ2-1; D is ambiguous. This CDR3 region has 17 residues. The ends were cut back, 0 bases at V and 4 bases at J, with 16 bases in the middle. Per germline, CDR1 MNHNY and CDR2 SVGAGI (reference sequence). The CDR3 here is CASSYSSGPKRYNEQFF. The CDR3 DNA sequence: TGTGCCAGCAGTTACTCGTCCGGCCCAAAACGGTACAATGAGCAGTTCTTC.

The rearrangement uses TRBV5-1 and TRBJ1-1, with unresolved D. Germline V gives CDR1 SGHRS, CDR2 YFSETQ. The CDR3 is 15 residues long. Deletions cut 0 bases from V and 3 bases from J, with 12 bases between. The CDR3: CASSLEIGWDTEAFF. As DNA, the CDR3 is TGCGCCAGCAGCTTGGAGATAGGTTGGGACACTGAAGCTTTCTTT.

As regards this clonotype: A read error may be the cause here, since a much bigger clone is one base away. This chain connects TRBV7-8 to TRBJ1-1, with D perhaps matching TRBD1 (5 bases). This CDR3 has 15 amino acids. Germline V lookup: CDR1 SGHVS, CDR2 FQNEAQ. The CDR3 DNA reads as TGTGCCAACAGCTTAAAGGTGGAGGGGAGACCTGAAGCTTTCTTT. This sequence encodes CANSLKVEGRPEAFF. The whole variable domain, filled in from reference TRBV7-8 and TRBJ1-1, reads GAGVSQSPRYKVAKRGQDVALRCDPISGHVSLFWYQQALGQGPEFLTYFQNEAQLDKSGLPSDRFFAERPEGSVSTLKIQRTQQEDSAVYLCANSLKVEGRPEAFFGQGTRLTVV.

The CDR3 region has the DNA TGTGTCCACCGGACGGACAACAATCAGCCCCAGCATTTT. This gives the protein CVHRTDNNQPQHF. The V call is TRBV19, the J call TRBJ1-5; TRBD1 might be the D (5 bases). CDR3 length equals 13 residues. Germline CDR1 reads LNHDA; CDR2 reads SQIVND (reference sequence).

The rearrangement links TRBV11-2 to TRBJ2-1; tentative D call: TRBD1 (6 bases). Trimming shortened V by 2 bases and J by 5 bases, and 13 bases separated the two germline ends. Germline loops: CDR1 SGHAT, CDR2 FQNNGV. The CDR3 length is 15 residues. The CDR3 loop is CASSLNWGPNNEQFF. CDR3 bases: TGTGCCAGCAGCTTAAATTGGGGGCCCAACAATGAGCAGTTCTTC. Based on the CDR3 plus reference TRBV11-2 and TRBJ2-1, the full variable domain is EAGVAQSPRYKIIEKRQSVAFWCNPISGHATLYWYQQILGQGPKLLIQFQNNGVVDDSQLPKDRFSAERLKGVDSTLKIQPAKLEDSAVYLCASSLNWGPNNEQFFGPGTRLTVL.

The rearrangement uses TRBV15 and TRBJ1-1, with D hard to call. The ends were cut back, 8 bases at V and 0 bases at J, with 10 bases in the middle. Per the germline V gene, CDR1 is LNHNV and CDR2 is YYDKDF (reference sequence). The CDR3 contains 13 residues. The CDR3 DNA reads TGTGCCACCGGAGAGATGGTGAACACTGAAGCTTTCTTT. Encoded protein: CATGEMVNTEAFF. The variable domain in full, completed from reference TRBV15 and TRBJ1-1, reads DAMVIQNPRYQVTQFGKPVTLSCSQTLNHNVMYWYQQKSSQAPKLLFHYYDKDFNNEADTPDNFQSRRPNTSFCFLDIRSPGLGDTAMYLCATGEMVNTEAFFGQGTRLTVV.

The chain carries TRBV15 and TRBJ2-3; 12 bases are shared with TRBD2. Germline V gene data show CDR1 as LNHNV and CDR2 as YYDKDF (reference sequence). V was pared by 0 bases and J by 2 bases, with 3 bases of the junction left unmatched. The CDR3 loop spans 17 amino acids. For the CDR3, the DNA is TGTGCCACCAGCAGAGATCGACTAGCGGGGGCCACAGATACGCAGTATTTT. This codes for CATSRDRLAGATDTQYF.

There are a few counts of this clonotype. J is TRBJ2-5 and V is TRBV5-4, with 8 nucleotides matching TRBD2. V lost 4 bases, J lost 3 bases, and 11 bases stayed unmatched. CDR3 size: 16 residues. The germline CDR1 and CDR2 sequences are SGHNT and YYREEE (reference sequence). The CDR3 sequence: CASSPMAGGLEETQYF. In DNA form, the CDR3 reads TGTGCCAGCAGCCCTATGGCGGGGGGTTTGGAAGAGACCCAGTACTTC.

The V gene is TRBV6-1, the J gene TRBJ1-2; the D gene is possibly TRBD1 (6 bases). Germline V CDR1 and CDR2: MNHNS, SASEGT. The CDR3 is made up of 11 amino acids. V was pared by 7 bases and J by 4 bases, with 7 bases between. The CDR3 sequence: CASMTGYGYTF. The CDR3 DNA is TGTGCCAGCATGACAGGCTATGGCTACACCTTC.

The chain carries TRBV7-9 and TRBJ2-3, with D possibly matching TRBD2 (5 bases). This CDR3 is built from 18 residues. Trimming took 4 bases from V and 0 from J, leaving 20 bases between them. CDR1 is SEHNR and CDR2 is FQNEAQ in the germline V gene (reference sequence). The CDR3 protein is CASSSPDFGDRSTDTQYF. The CDR3 coding sequence is TGTGCCAGCAGCTCCCCGGACTTCGGCGATAGAAGCACAGATACGCAGTATTTT.

The genes are TRBV6-5 and TRBJ2-1; D not certain. Trimming removed 2 bases from V and 12 bases from J, with 8 bases in between. Germline values: CDR1 MNHEY, CDR2 SVGAGI. This CDR3 has 11 residues. The CDR3 is CASSYDRRQFF. The CDR3 DNA follows: TGTGCCAGCAGTTACGATCGGAGGCAGTTCTTC.

This clonotype appeared a few times. The J gene is TRBJ2-7, the V gene TRBV7-9; D is unclear. CDR3 length: 13 amino acids. From germline, CDR1 is SEHNR and CDR2 FQNEAQ (reference sequence). With 5 bases removed from V and 3 bases from J, the gap between germline ends came to 11 bases. In nucleotides, the CDR3 is TGTGCCAGCAGCGAGACCGGCCTCTACGAGCAGTACGTC. Protein sequence: CASSETGLYEQYV.